One sample yielded the 31 T cell receptor beta chains listed below, sequenced in a study of identical twins. Via MiXCR, TCRdb re-called the 5' RACE reads, giving one row per CDR3 protein. The sample contains around 340,000 distinct CDR3 sequences, roughly an eighth of which appear only once. This sample was also put to use in a study of yellow fever vaccine responses in identical twins.

Sequenced input: CD8+ T cells sorted from blood. Source of these receptors: a woman between 18 and 30 years old in good health.

The sample holds a few counts of this clonotype. This rearrangement joins TRBV7-9 to TRBJ2-7; D may be TRBD2 (6 bases). The CDR3 totals 13 residues. With 5 bases removed from V and 3 bases from J, the gap between germline ends came to 11 bases. CDR1 is SEHNR and CDR2 is FQNEAQ in the germline V gene (reference sequence). Here the CDR3 reads CASSLETSYEQYF. In DNA form, the CDR3 reads TGTGCCAGCAGCCTCGAGACTAGCTACGAGCAGTACTTC.

The chain couples TRBV5-5 to TRBJ2-7, with 8 bases lining up with TRBD1. The CDR3 spans 14 residues. With V trimmed by 3 bases and J by 4 bases, 6 bases remained unmatched. CDR1 is SGHKS, CDR2 YYEKEE, per germline (reference sequence). CDR3 DNA sequence: TGTGCCAGCAGCTGGGGGGACAGGCCATACGAGCAGTACGTC. The encoded protein is CASSWGDRPYEQYV.

The chain has TRBV12-3 or TRBV12-4 and TRBJ2-5, with D possibly matching TRBD2 (6 bases). This CDR3 has 15 amino acids. V was trimmed by 1 base and J by 5 bases, leaving 14 bases between them. This CDR3 is CASSLVYGEVETQYF. CDR3 sequence (DNA): TGTGCCAGCAGTTTAGTTTACGGGGAGGTGGAGACCCAGTACTTC.

This chain links TRBV28 with TRBJ2-3; D is perhaps TRBD2 (7 bases). This CDR3 comprises 15 residues. CDR1 MDHEN and CDR2 SYDVKM come from the germline V gene. Trimming cost V 5 bases and J 2 bases, with 14 bases left between them. As DNA, the CDR3 is TGTGCCAGCAGTAATCGGGGGGCCCTCACAGATACGCAGTATTTT. It encodes CASSNRGALTDTQYF.

In this sample, this clonotype turned up a few times. The chain carries TRBV7-9 and TRBJ2-2, with a tentative D call TRBD1 (6 bases). This CDR3 is built from 16 residues. Germline values: CDR1 SEHNR, CDR2 FQNEAQ (reference sequence). V lost 3 bases to trimming and J lost 2 bases, with 13 bases between them. CDR3 amino acids: CASSFQQQGNTGELFF. CDR3 DNA sequence: TGTGCCAGCAGCTTCCAGCAACAGGGAAACACCGGGGAGCTGTTTTTT.

The sample holds many counts of this clonotype. CDR3 loop: CASTQEQWRNEQFF. The CDR3 region has the DNA TGTGCCAGCACCCAGGAACAGTGGAGGAATGAGCAGTTCTTC. The V gene is TRBV12-3 or TRBV12-4, the J gene TRBJ2-1; D perhaps matches TRBD2 (5 bases). Trimming cost V 7 bases and J 7 bases, with 17 bases left between them. The CDR3 covers 14 residues.

This clonotype has just a few counts. The gene calls are TRBV28 and TRBJ2-3, with D possibly called TRBD1 or TRBD2 (5 bases each). The CDR3 runs 14 residues. The V end was cut by 8 bases, the J end by 4 bases, with 16 bases between. Germline V gene sequence: CDR1 MDHEN, CDR2 SYDVKM. CDR3 DNA sequence: TGTGCCAGCCGGCCCGTGGTGGGGGCAGATACGCAGTATTTT. The encoded protein is CASRPVVGADTQYF. Complete variable domain (other parts from reference TRBV28 and TRBJ2-3): DVKVTQSSRYLVKRTGEKVFLECVQDMDHENMFWYRQDPGLGLRLIYFSYDVKMKEKGDIPEGYSVSREKKERFSLILESASTNQTSMYLCASRPVVGADTQYFGPGTRLTVL.

This chain's CDR3 is CASSPGQGAEQYF. The DNA of the CDR3 is TGTGCCAGCAGCCCCGGACAGGGTGCAGAGCAGTACTTC. The chain has TRBV5-6 and TRBJ2-7, with 8 bases lining up with TRBD1. Germline-derived CDR1 and CDR2 are SGHDT and YYEEEE. There are 13 residues in the CDR3. The ends lost 4 bases at V and 7 bases at J; junction bases unmatched: 7.

The genes are TRBV28 and TRBJ2-1, with D possibly being TRBD2 (6 bases). CDR1 is MDHEN and CDR2 is SYDVKM in the germline V gene. Trimming took off 2 bases at V and 4 bases at J, with 15 bases between the two ends. This CDR3 has 16 amino acids. The CDR3 here is CASSLTGTAVYNEQFF. The CDR3 coding sequence is TGTGCCAGCAGTTTAACCGGGACTGCTGTTTACAATGAGCAGTTCTTC.

This clonotype was picked up many times. V is TRBV5-1 and J is TRBJ2-7, with D uncertain. CDR1 SGHRS and CDR2 YFSETQ come from the germline V gene. With 6 bases removed from V and 0 bases from J, the gap between germline ends came to 10 bases. The CDR3 consists of 13 residues. This CDR3 reads CASTPSDSYEQYF. Here the CDR3 DNA reads TGCGCCAGCACCCCTTCGGACTCCTACGAGCAGTACTTC.

The chain employs TRBV12-3 or TRBV12-4 and TRBJ2-3; D uncertain. Trimming left V 2 bases short and J 2 bases short, with 11 bases between. The CDR3 has 15 residues. CDR3 nucleotides: TGTGCCAGCAGTTTATTGGGCTCACTCACAGATACGCAGTATTTT. It translates to CASSLLGSLTDTQYF.

This sequence joins TRBV15 and TRBJ2-3; D unresolved. Trimming took 0 bases from V and 1 from J, leaving 14 bases between them. The length of the CDR3 is 17 residues. The germline V gene has CDR1 LNHNV and CDR2 YYDKDF (reference sequence). CDR3 nucleotide sequence: TGTGCCACCAGCAGAGATCGTCTAGTCCGCGGCACAGATACGCAGTATTTT. Translating gives CATSRDRLVRGTDTQYF.

This chain connects TRBV2 to TRBJ1-4; D unclear. The CDR3 length is 14 residues. Trimming left V 6 bases short and J 0 bases short, with 8 bases between. Germline V CDR1 and CDR2: SNHLY, FYNNEI. DNA of the CDR3: TGTGCCAGCAGAGACATGGCAACTAATGAAAAACTGTTTTTT. It yields the protein CASRDMATNEKLFF.

The chain recombines TRBV11-2 with TRBJ2-2; D remains ambiguous. The germline V gene encodes CDR1 SGHAT and CDR2 FQNNGV. V gave up 1 base and J gave up 7 bases, with 10 bases separating them. The CDR3 spans 14 residues. The DNA of the CDR3 is TGTGCCAGCAGCTTAGGTTCCGGGTACGGGGAGCTGTTTTTT. Translating it yields CASSLGSGYGELFF.

The genes are TRBV7-9 and TRBJ1-1; possible D gene TRBD1, 5 bases. Trimming removed 6 bases from V and 7 bases from J, with 15 bases in between. CDR3 length equals 13 residues. Germline CDR1 reads SEHNR; CDR2 reads FQNEAQ (reference sequence). CDR3 in amino acids: CASRRGEVGEAFF. CDR3 nucleotides: TGTGCCAGCAGAAGAGGGGAGGTCGGTGAAGCTTTCTTT.

This chain joins TRBV7-9 and TRBJ1-1; maybe TRBD1 (6 bases). The CDR3 covers 15 residues. Germline CDR1 is SEHNR and CDR2 is FQNEAQ (reference sequence). V shed 5 bases and J shed 0 bases, with 13 bases lying between them. The CDR3 reads CASSTTQGMNTEAFF. The CDR3 nucleotides are TGTGCCAGCAGCACGACCCAGGGGATGAACACTGAAGCTTTCTTT.

This clonotype was observed at least ten times. The V call is TRBV12-3 or TRBV12-4, the J call TRBJ2-1, with D possibly matching TRBD2 (6 bases). The germline V and J ends were trimmed by 6 bases and 4 bases, with 10 bases remaining between them. This CDR3 has 13 residues. CDR3 sequence reads: CASRTGLYNEQFF. The CDR3 DNA follows: TGTGCCAGCAGGACGGGACTGTACAATGAGCAGTTCTTC.

This clonotype has a handful of counts. The chain links TRBV27 to TRBJ1-2, with D possibly matching TRBD1 (6 bases). Trimming cost V 8 bases and J 6 bases, with 22 bases left between them. The length of the CDR3 is 15 residues. Germline V gene sequence: CDR1 MNHEY, CDR2 SMNVEV (reference sequence). The chain's CDR3 is CASAGRGGGFHGYTF. DNA of the CDR3: TGTGCCAGCGCCGGCCGTGGGGGCGGTTTCCATGGCTACACCTTC.

This clonotype was seen ten or more times. This rearrangement joins TRBV29-1 to TRBJ2-7; perhaps TRBD2 as D (5 bases). The germline V gene has CDR1 SQVTM and CDR2 ANQGSEA. V was cut by 2 bases and J by 5 bases, with 13 bases left in between. This CDR3 is built from 13 residues. Written as DNA, the CDR3 is TGCAGCGTTGAATACGGTTGGGGAGACGAGCAGTACTTC. Its translation is CSVEYGWGDEQYF.

This clonotype was seen more than once but under ten times. The chain employs TRBV7-6 and TRBJ2-1, with 9 nucleotides matching TRBD2. The CDR3 length is 17 residues. The trim removed 5 bases at V and 4 bases at J, leaving 12 bases unmatched. Germline values: CDR1 SGHVS, CDR2 FNYEAQ. DNA for the CDR3: TGTGCCAGCAGCCCAGAGGTAGCGGGGGCCCCGTACAATGAGCAGTTCTTC. This gives the protein CASSPEVAGAPYNEQFF.

This clonotype came up a few times. This chain connects TRBV7-2 to TRBJ1-1; weak D call: TRBD1 (5 bases). The CDR3 is 15 amino acids. V was cut by 4 bases and J by 3 bases, with 15 bases left in between. The germline gives CDR1 SGHTA, CDR2 FQGNSA. Here the CDR3 reads CASSSPSGGYTEAFF. Written as DNA, the CDR3 is TGTGCCAGCAGCTCCCCATCGGGGGGGTACACTGAAGCTTTCTTT.

This clonotype was counted ten times or more. The chain recombines TRBV24-1 with TRBJ2-2; no clear D gene. V gave up 4 bases and J gave up 1 base, with 12 bases separating them. The germline V gene has CDR1 KGHDR and CDR2 SFDVKD. CDR3 length: 16 residues. The CDR3 coding sequence is TGTGCCACCAGTGAACCCGGACGGATGAACACCGGGGAGCTGTTTTTT. Translation: CATSEPGRMNTGELFF.

The chain joins TRBV4-1 to TRBJ1-3, with D possibly matching TRBD1 (6 bases). V dropped 4 bases and J dropped 4 bases, with 14 bases sitting between them. The CDR3 length is 15 residues. The V gene's germline CDR1 is MGHRA and CDR2 YSYEKL. The CDR3 DNA follows: TGCGCCAGCAGCCCTAGACAGGAGGCGGGAAACACCATATATTTT. Protein: CASSPRQEAGNTIYF.

The rearrangement links TRBV3-1 to TRBJ2-1, with a possible D match to TRBD2 (6 bases). This CDR3 spans 16 amino acids. CDR1 LGHDT and CDR2 YNNKEL come from the germline V gene (reference sequence). Trimming left V 0 bases short and J 0 bases short, with 9 bases between. The CDR3: CASSQDWRDSYNEQFF. The CDR3 coding sequence is TGTGCCAGCAGCCAAGATTGGCGGGACTCCTACAATGAGCAGTTCTTC.

This chain links TRBV9 with TRBJ2-1; 8 bases line up with TRBD2. V was pared by 1 base and J by 6 bases, with 6 bases of the junction left unmatched. The CDR3 is 15 residues long. The V gene's germline CDR1 is SGDLS and CDR2 YYNGEE. The CDR3 loop reads CASSVKEAGANEQFF. CDR3 DNA sequence: TGTGCCAGCAGCGTAAAAGAAGCGGGAGCCAATGAGCAGTTCTTC.

The chain recombines TRBV7-2 with TRBJ1-5; D is undetermined. Germline-derived CDR1 and CDR2 are SGHTA and FQGNSA. The V end was cut by 0 bases, the J end by 6 bases, with 9 bases between. This CDR3 has 14 amino acids. The CDR3 here is CASSLAGFGQPQHF. CDR3 bases: TGTGCCAGCAGCTTAGCAGGGTTTGGTCAGCCCCAGCATTTT.

This clonotype occurred a few times. The chain combines TRBV19 with TRBJ2-2; no firm D call. V was clipped by 1 base and J by 6 bases, with 3 bases between them. Germline V gene sequence: CDR1 LNHDA, CDR2 SQIVND (reference sequence). This CDR3 has 12 residues. This CDR3 reads CASSIAAGELFF. CDR3 nucleotide sequence: TGTGCCAGTAGTATAGCGGCCGGGGAGCTGTTTTTT.

This clonotype was recorded a few times. CDR3 in DNA: TGTGCCAGCAGCTTGGCCCCGGCCCAGGGCTACACCTTC. Translation gives CASSLAPAQGYTF. The rearrangement joins TRBV5-6 to TRBJ1-2; D remains ambiguous. This CDR3 is built from 13 residues. V lost 0 bases and J lost 8, with 11 bases in between. In germline, CDR1 is SGHDT, CDR2 YYEEEE.

This clonotype occurred a few times. The V gene is TRBV12-3 or TRBV12-4, the J gene TRBJ2-2; 8 bases map to TRBD2. This CDR3 is 15 amino acids long. V trimming: 3 bases; J trimming: 6 bases; junction bases outside the gene matches: 6. This CDR3 reads CASSFPGGPAGELFF. For the CDR3, the DNA is TGTGCCAGCAGTTTCCCGGGGGGGCCGGCCGGGGAGCTGTTTTTT.

This rearrangement joins TRBV27 to TRBJ2-4; D perhaps matches TRBD1 (5 bases). CDR3 size: 15 residues. Germline V gene lookup returns CDR1 MNHEY and CDR2 SMNVEV (reference sequence). The V end was cut by 1 base, the J end by 5 bases, with 12 bases between. CDR3: CASSLFQGTENIQYF. The CDR3, as DNA: TGTGCCAGCAGTTTATTCCAGGGAACGGAAAACATTCAGTACTTC.

This chain joins TRBV28 and TRBJ2-3, with TRBD1 identical over 9 bases. The CDR3 spans 16 residues. V was clipped by 2 bases and J by 4 bases; unmatched bases: 7. Germline V gives CDR1 MDHEN, CDR2 SYDVKM. In DNA form, the CDR3 reads TGTGCCAGCAGTTTAACGGACAGGGGAATCGCAGATACGCAGTATTTT. Protein sequence: CASSLTDRGIADTQYF. Variable domain in full (rest from reference TRBV28 and TRBJ2-3): DVKVTQSSRYLVKRTGEKVFLECVQDMDHENMFWYRQDPGLGLRLIYFSYDVKMKEKGDIPEGYSVSREKKERFSLILESASTNQTSMYLCASSLTDRGIADTQYFGPGTRLTVL.